This T cell receptor beta chain came from a study of T-cell memory formation after mild COVID-19 (dated by TCRdb to the early 2020s). Looking at the study overall: TCR sequence clusters from the two donors were found to be largely donor specific. T-cell clones expanding and contracting after mild COVID-19 in a couple of donors were tracked by longitudinal TCRalpha and TCRbeta repertoire sequencing. The cohort was made up of two young adult volunteers, one female and one male, who were previously healthy.

Ficoll-Paque density gradient centrifugation was the method used to isolate PBMCs. This clonotype showed up just a few times. Its antigen has not been determined. The input lacks base qualities; no much larger clone sits a single base away. Beyond this particular receptor, the publication reports: Some responding clones were detected in pre-infection memory, which suggested that pre-existing cross-reactive memory T cells had joined the SARS-CoV-2 response. Only a couple of mild cases were covered by the study, and larger cohorts that include severe cases with pre-infection samples were considered necessary. Contracting CD4+ clones turned up mainly in the CM and EM memory subsets, whereas EMRA was where CD8+ clones were enriched. Clones that contracted from day 15 to 85 showed balanced CD4/CD8 phenotypes, whereas a second wave of clones that expanded from day 15 to 37 leaned towards CD4+. SARS-CoV-2 specificity was not confirmed for the second-wave clones peaking on day 37.

Sequencing used an Illumina NovaSeq 6000. TCRalpha and TCRbeta cDNA libraries were constructed by 5'RACE with constant-segment primers, with sample barcodes and unique molecular identifiers being introduced. RNA was extracted from every sample with Trizol reagent. Library amplification was performed in two PCR steps, and a second sample barcode and Illumina TruSeq adapters were introduced in the second step. Sequencing of the libraries was done on an Illumina NovaSeq, producing 2 x 150 bp paired-end reads. From the authors' description of their analysis: Reads were demultiplexed and collapsed into UMI-guided consensus sequences with migec v1.2.7. Using mixcr v2.1.11, UMI consensuses were aligned to TRA and TRB V and J templates and then assembled into clonotypes. A clonotype was counted as expanded or contracted only when both edgeR and NoisET called the clonotype significant, with the noise models trained on biological replicates. For edgeR calls, a false discovery rate-adjusted p below 0.01 and a log2 fold-change threshold of 1 were applied. PCA with hierarchical clustering of max-normalized trajectories of the 1000 most abundant clonotypes was used as exploratory dynamics analysis. Separately sequenced CD4+ and CD8+ repertoires were used to assign a CD4 or CD8 phenotype to each responding clone. TCRdb redid the processing of the public reads, applying fastp at Q25 and MiXCR, and retained in-frame beta chains. Here each entry gathers all rows of one CDR3 protein and keeps the most common genes and DNA. Here the V and J calls rest on TCRdb's processing, not on the authors' analysis. Counted in this sample were about 470,000 distinct CDR3 sequences; 20% to 30% of them appeared once. The top ten clonotypes cover around an eighth of the sample.

The receptor was derived from an adult woman who had mild COVID-19 (a few samples of this study predate the infection). The sample titles of this study are shuffled in the database, so cell type and time point are left out; the donor was told from shared clones. The source material was PBMCs or a T cell subset sorted from them (not recorded which).

The nucleotides read TGTGCCTGGAGTGTATCATGGGGCCAGCCCCAGCATTTT. It translates to CAWSVSWGQPQHF. Here the chain combines TRBV30 and TRBJ1-5; TRBD1 is a weak D gene call, 5 bases matching. Trimming at the junction amounts to 0 bases on V and 7 bases on J, and the germline ends lie 10 bases apart. Its CDR3 holds 13 amino acids, cysteine through phenylalanine. Only CDR3 DNA is held: 39 bases, read in frame from base 1. CDR1 and CDR2 are read off the germline V gene (reference sequence) as GTSNPN and SVGIG.